This TCR beta chain derives from a study of tumor-infiltrating lymphocytes in primary liver carcinoma. Study-level background: Ranging in age from 30 to 69 years, the patients were men and women.

The source material, about 18-33 mg of unsorted bulk tissue, was used to co-extract RNA and DNA. Synthesis of TCR beta cDNA was carried out from approximately 0.55 ug total RNA with a constant-region primer. Library construction for TCR beta comprised three nested multiplex PCR rounds performed with slightly modified ARM-PCR. TRBV1-TRBV30 forward primers and a C-beta reverse primer were used in the first two PCR rounds, which each ran for approximately 10 cycles. In TCRdb, the multiplex PCR reads were re-called with MiXCR into one record per CDR3 protein. The sample contains approximately 80,000 distinct CDR3 sequences, roughly 69% of which appear only once. For this clonotype: Antigen specificity is unknown. A read error is likely, as this CDR3 ends without the conserved phenylalanine or tryptophan.

Germline V gene lookup returns CDR1 SGHVS and CDR2 FQNEAQ. The CDR3 spans 15 residues. Study results and caveats: Blood had a significantly lower top-250-clone fraction than tumors did (p = 0.039). Pairs comparing tumor with adjacent tissue or blood overlapped less than pairs drawn from tumor regions.

This clonotype was sampled from a man aged 35-49 years with primary liver carcinoma and hepatitis B virus infection. The J gene is TRBJ2-7, the V gene TRBV7-8; maybe TRBD2 (6 bases). The sequenced sample consisted of tumor-adjacent normal liver tissue. The CDR3 region has the DNA TGTGCCAGCAGCTTAAAAGCGGGTTTCGCCTACGGGCAGTACTTA. It yields the protein CASSLKAGFAYGQYL.